This TCR beta chain was captured by sequencing in a study of cytomegalovirus exposure and HLA in healthy donors (dated by TCRdb to about 2017). Background on the whole study: According to an earlier analysis of 450 to 650 of the donors, roughly 180 million T cells yielded 95 million to 140 million unique TCR beta sequences and approximately 300 Gb of sequence data. Rather than drawing on any new phenotypic data, the later analysis identified candidate immune exposures from TCR beta sequences and the way those sequences occurred across donors. A later analysis re-examined previously published TCR beta repertoires from 600 to 700 donors and added high-resolution HLA genotyping to investigate patterns of TCR occurrence. An earlier analysis of 587 of the donors used high-throughput TCR beta sequencing to judge whether each TCR beta V gene segment behaved as functional or pseudogenic. In addition to the first cohort of 650 to 800 subjects, a separate validation cohort of approximately 120 different subjects was used. The genetic ancestry cluster associated with self-reported Caucasian donors included 65% to 90% of the roughly 410 genotyped donors. Typing coverage differed by locus: A, B, C, DRB1 and DQB1 were typed in roughly 620-630 donors, DQA1 in about 500, DPA1 in 600 to 610, and DPB1 in about 450. Class I and class II HLA loci were covered by the typing at four-digit resolution. Every repertoire in the discovery cohort had been generated on one and the same sequencing platform. Alongside the repertoire data, information on donor age, sex, ethnicity and CMV serostatus was compiled. Using immunosequencing, the study profiled T cell repertoires from fewer than 700 subjects and related those repertoires to cytomegalovirus serostatus. Five DR-DQ haplotypes were treated as single units for association and clustering because of strong linkage in the cohort. A later genetic analysis took genome-wide SNP genotypes for about 60% of the roughly 670 donors and used that subset as a discovery cohort. On average, 235,054 unique TCR beta nucleotide sequences were sequenced per donor among a few hundred genotyped donors of the cohort, with about 17% of those sequences being non-productive. To predict cytomegalovirus infection status, the study brought together high-throughput TCR immunosequencing, statistical association of individual TCRs with disease status, and machine learning. The aim of the study was to test whether cataloging public T cell receptors could identify signatures of past pathogen exposure. An early release that covered fewer than 800 HLA-typed donors contained approximately 300 gigabases of sequencing data and about 93 million unique TCR sequences. The paper as a whole reports these results and caveats: The classifier was reported to diagnose cytomegalovirus status with high specificity and sensitivity in both the original and validation cohorts. The study listed 170 or so TCR beta chains as associated with cytomegalovirus. Most TCR sequences were observed very rarely across donors, whereas some public TCRs were present in many individuals. Several of the top co-occurrence clusters appeared to be linked to parvovirus B19, influenza, CMV and Epstein-Barr virus, according to a later analysis. In a later analysis, around 15,000 TCR beta sequences were associated with specific HLA alleles at a false discovery rate of 0.05. A further reported finding was that TCR beta sequences accurately predicted the HLA-A and HLA-B alleles for most subjects in the first cohort. Correlated functional status among segregating V segments might be attributable to linkage disequilibrium, but an unknown experimental factor could not be ruled out. Strong co-occurrence of HLA alleles, especially DR and DQ, made assigning TCR associations to individual alleles difficult. The only immune exposure information available for the cohort was CMV serostatus. Over 15 rarely observed V segments, including chromosome 9 orphons, were excluded from the earlier analysis of about 500 of the donors because counts were too low. This cohort had only TCR beta chains sequenced, and the lack of alpha or paired-chain data limited which features could be detected. Because some donors lacked HLA typing at each locus, the association tests relied only on the typed subset. An association between a missense DCLRE1C variant and V-gene and J-gene trimming of TCR beta chains was found in a later genetic analysis and replicated in an independent cohort. A few of the identified cytomegalovirus-associated TCR beta chains were confirmed in vitro to be specific for cytomegalovirus antigens. Broadly in line with IMGT annotations, most TCR beta V segments showed up in productive rearrangements about 87% or about 30% of the time in an earlier analysis of roughly 590 of the donors. In a later analysis, HLA-associated TCR beta chains were found to be more clonally expanded and to have lower generation probabilities than equally common non-associated chains. Most CMV-associated TCR beta chains appeared to be HLA-restricted in a later analysis, and the HLA associations seemed to be driven largely by CMV exposure. The presence/absence analyses assumed that sequencing depth was roughly uniform across donors, and that assumption may not be true. A group of highly shared sequence variants was considered likely to be a technical artifact of the sequencing pipeline. The authors suggested that the approach could potentially be generalized to other disease states and immunological phenotypes. Some IMGT-functional V segments, including TRBV6-2 and TRBV6-3, could not be distinguished by the 87-base-pair reads and were therefore excluded. A later genetic analysis reported fewer N-insertions in productive TCRs among donors in an Asian-associated ancestry cluster than the roughly 620-donor mean. According to a later analysis, TCR association rates differed among HLA loci, with DRB1 alleles showing the most associated TCRs and HLA-C alleles showing the fewest.

The cohort comprised fewer than 750 healthy bone marrow donors. At the time of sampling, all cohort members were nominally healthy, though unrecorded immune exposures were likely present. The donor tested CMV seropositive, placing the donor among the 289 seropositive members of the cohort. A peripheral blood sample was provided by each donor, and peripheral blood mononuclear cells were used for TCR beta sequencing. The Qiagen DNeasy Blood Extraction Kit was used to extract genomic DNA from the blood cell samples. Library creation used the immunoSEQ multiplex PCR assay. A mixture of 60 forward primers for TCR Vbeta segments and 13 reverse primers for TCR Jbeta segments was used in the multiplex PCR. The CDR3 region of rearranged TCR beta genes was amplified from genomic DNA with a multiplex PCR assay. Amplified TCR beta libraries were sequenced as 87-base-pair reads on the Illumina HiSeq System. In the paper's pipeline: In a later analysis, roughly 80 million unique TCR beta chains were counted across the approximately 670 repertoires, and roughly 11 million of these chains were shared by at least two donors. To remove PCR and sequencing errors, raw reads were error-corrected and collapsed into unique sequences using a nearest-neighbor algorithm that merged closely related sequences. Alignment of CDR3 sequences to IMGT reference sequences was used to assign V, D and J gene segments. For a sequence to be retained, at least a six-nucleotide match to both a V gene segment and a J gene segment was required. Rearrangements were called productive when the CDR3 lacked stop codons and stayed in frame with V and J; all others were non-productive. Following IMGT convention, CDR3 was defined as the stretch from the second conserved V-encoded cysteine up to the conserved J-encoded phenylalanine. The earlier analysis of 587 of the donors excluded sequences that lacked an unambiguous match to a single V gene segment. In an earlier analysis of several hundred of the donors, V segments were called functional above 56.7% productive rearrangements and were called segregating when the between-donor standard deviation exceeded 5%. A statistical classification framework was built to diagnose cytomegalovirus status from the catalog of TCR beta chain sequences. In a later analysis, V and J genes were assigned by comparing TCR nucleotide sequences against IMGT/GENE-DB human TR gene sequences. The TCRdist pipeline was used in a later analysis to assign CDR3 sequences and most-parsimonious VDJ recombination scenarios. In a later analysis, each TCR beta chain was defined by its CDR3 amino acid sequence together with its V-gene family, and reads lacking a unique V-gene family were excluded. As a way to deal with suspected cross-contamination and a sequencing artifact, a later analysis dropped roughly 600 nucleotide sequences that were highly shared and had low generation probability. For each public chain, a later analysis derived a clonal expansion index from normalized ranks of inferred template counts within each repertoire. Generation probabilities in a later analysis came from a VDJ recombination model fitted to out-of-frame rearrangements, and those results were checked against IGoR. A later analysis scored TCR-TCR, TCR-HLA and TCR-CMV co-occurrence with hypergeometric tests, applying a repertoire-size bias correction to TCR pairs. A later analysis estimated false discovery rates by permuting HLA or CMV assignments 20 times. A later analysis grouped co-occurring TCRs with DBSCAN, adding TCRdist sequence similarity when clustering within HLA-allele-positive subsets. Co-occurrence clustering excluded repertoires with fewer than 30,000 or more than 120,000 public chains, plus five with anomalous nucleotide sharing. TCRdb carries this immuneACCESS record with in-frame sequences only. Its versions omit some clonotypes, under half of them owing to an unresolved V gene in the studies checked, with the rest unexplained. For V, J and clone size, that table is used; D and trimming come from the DNA. Present in this sample are 45,000 to 55,000 clones, around 80% of which were seen just once. The ten top clones hold around 8.1% of the sample.

Concerning this clone: Its antigen is unknown. No clone much larger than this one lies a single base away; base qualities are absent.

At the junction V is shortened by 0 bases and J by 7 bases, with 16 bases in between. The CDR3, from cysteine to phenylalanine, totals 15 residues. Only the CDR3 DNA stays, 45 bases, in frame from base 1. Via the germline V gene (reference sequence), CDR1 is MNHNY and CDR2 SVGAGI. What was sequenced was PBMCs. The clonotype comes from a man aged 25-40 years in good health and CMV-seropositive. The rearranged segments are TRBV6-6 and TRBJ2-7; the D gene is perhaps TRBD2, on 5 matching bases. CDR3 loop: CASSYSLLLSGEQYF. The DNA sequence is TGTGCCAGCAGTTACTCGCTACTTCTTTCGGGGGAGCAGTACTTC.